This T cell receptor beta chain derives from a study of Graves' ophthalmopathy and Graves' hyperthyroidism. Whole-study results and caveats: The model's prediction of ophthalmopathy progression had about 70% sensitivity and around 72% specificity.

Someone took the PBMCs out of about 9.7 ml of fresh peripheral blood. This clonotype has only one observation. Its target is unknown. RNA transcripts were the source from which TCR beta CDR3 regions were amplified. Amplification began with first-round RT-PCR using HTBI primers, then second-round multiplex PCR was performed. TCRdb passed the multiplex PCR reads through MiXCR, listing each CDR3 protein once. The sample comprises over 650,000 distinct CDR3 sequences, more than 40% of which are singletons, and about 3.3% rests with the top ten. Trimming cost V 4 bases and J 7 bases, with 16 bases left between them. The CDR3 loop spans 14 amino acids. Germline values: CDR1 MGHDK, CDR2 SYGVNS.

The chain carries TRBV25-1 and TRBJ2-5; weak D call: TRBD2 (5 bases). The TCR comes from an adult man with Graves' ophthalmopathy. The specimen sequenced was peripheral blood. CDR3 sequence: CASSGRATLRTQYF. The DNA of the CDR3 is TGTGCCAGCAGTGGGCGGGCCACCCTCAGGACCCAGTACTTC.